Sequencing of this T cell receptor beta chain was carried out in a study of cytomegalovirus exposure and HLA in healthy donors. Study results and caveats: With further analysis later on, most CMV-associated TCR beta chains appeared HLA-restricted. Presence/absence results assume similar sequencing depth per donor, which may not hold.

Likely unrecorded immune exposures existed in these nominally healthy donors. A multiplex PCR was run with 60 Vbeta primers and 13 Jbeta primers. Here immunoSEQ multiplex PCR was the method, and the copy in TCRdb shows in-frame clones only, minus some. The sample has 140,000 to 150,000 clones, just under 85% seen once. This clone was picked up one time. The antigen is unknown. This CDR3 is 11 amino acids long. CDR1 is SGHAT and CDR2 is FQNNGV in the germline V gene. V gave up 5 bases and J gave up 8 bases, with 10 bases separating them. The source of this sequence is a woman aged 55-75 years in good health and CMV-seropositive. Sequenced input: PBMCs. The rearrangement links TRBV11-2 to TRBJ2-7; possibly TRBD1 for D (5 bases). The CDR3, as DNA: TGTGCCAGCAGCGAACAGGCGAAGCAGTACTTC. This sequence encodes CASSEQAKQYF.